The 28 T cell receptor beta chains given below trace back to one sample, sequenced in a study of cytomegalovirus exposure and HLA in healthy donors. PCR used 60 Vbeta primers and 13 Jbeta primers. Clones were read by immunoSEQ multiplex PCR, and TCRdb kept only the in-frame ones, dropping some. The sample contains under 200,000 clones, approximately 80% of which appear only once. The sample consisted of PBMCs. All receptors come from a woman younger than 45 in good health and CMV-seronegative.

This clone was seen once. This chain uses TRBV12-5 with TRBJ1-1, with D unclear. Germline CDR1 and CDR2: LGHNT and FRNRAP. The CDR3 runs to 13 residues. V gave up 1 base and J gave up 10 bases, with 13 bases separating them. The CDR3 is CASGLAPSIAAFF. In DNA form, the CDR3 reads TGTGCTAGTGGTTTGGCCCCTAGTATCGCAGCTTTCTTT. The whole variable domain, filled in from reference TRBV12-5 and TRBJ1-1, reads DARVTQTPRHKVTEMGQEVTMRCQPILGHNTVFWYRQTMMQGLELLAYFRNRAPLDDSGMPKDRFSAEMPDATLATLKIQPSEPRDSAVYFCASGLAPSIAAFFGQGTRLTVV.

This clone turned up a few times. The V gene is TRBV7-9, the J gene TRBJ1-2, with 7 bases identical to TRBD1. Germline CDR1 SEHNR, CDR2 FQNEAQ (reference sequence). This CDR3 is 12 amino acids long. With V trimmed by 5 bases and J by 6 bases, 3 bases remained unmatched. The CDR3 reads CASSGDRDGYTF. In DNA form, the CDR3 reads TGTGCCAGCAGCGGCGACAGGGATGGCTACACCTTC. Full variable domain (outside the CDR3, taken from reference TRBV7-9 and TRBJ1-2): DTGVSQNPRHKITKRGQNVTFRCDPISEHNRLYWYRQTLGQGPEFLTYFQNEAQLEKSRLLSDRFSAERPKGSFSTLEIQRTEQGDSAMYLCASSGDRDGYTFGSGTRLTVV.

The chain uses TRBV7-9 and TRBJ2-1; D remains unclear. Germline CDR1 reads SEHNR; CDR2 reads FQNEAQ (reference sequence). The ends were cut back, 5 bases at V and 9 bases at J, with 11 bases in the middle. The CDR3 is made up of 12 amino acids. The CDR3 DNA follows: TGTGCCAGCAGCCCCCCCGGTGGTGAGCAGTTCTTC. Translating gives CASSPPGGEQFF.

This chain connects TRBV7-2 to TRBJ2-3; a weak D match, TRBD2 (5 bases). The CDR3 is made up of 16 amino acids. CDR1 is SGHTA and CDR2 is FQGNSA in the germline V gene. The V end lost 6 bases, the J end lost 0 bases, and 16 bases lay between the germline ends. CDR3 nucleotides: TGTGCCAGCAGTTCGGCACCGGGATTAAGCACAGATACGCAGTATTTT. Protein: CASSSAPGLSTDTQYF. Full variable domain (outside the CDR3, taken from reference TRBV7-2 and TRBJ2-3): GAGVSQSPSNKVTEKGKDVELRCDPISGHTALYWYRQSLGQGLEFLIYFQGNSAPDKSGLPSDRFSAERTGGSVSTLTIQRTQQEDSAVYLCASSSAPGLSTDTQYFGPGTRLTVL.

The V and J genes are TRBV15 and TRBJ2-1, with 8 bases aligning to TRBD2. The germline gives CDR1 LNHNV, CDR2 YYDKDF (reference sequence). With V trimmed by 6 bases and J by 3 bases, 7 bases remained unmatched. The CDR3 covers 15 residues. The CDR3 DNA follows: TGTGCCACCAGAAGCGGGAGACCCGACTACAATGAGCAGTTCTTC. Protein product: CATRSGRPDYNEQFF. The complete variable domain, with remaining parts taken from reference TRBV15 and TRBJ2-1, reads DAMVIQNPRYQVTQFGKPVTLSCSQTLNHNVMYWYQQKSSQAPKLLFHYYDKDFNNEADTPDNFQSRRPNTSFCFLDIRSPGLGDTAMYLCATRSGRPDYNEQFFGPGTRLTVL.

This clone was detected only a few times. The chain uses TRBV9 and TRBJ1-4; D may be TRBD1 (5 bases). V was trimmed by 4 bases and J by 7 bases, leaving 14 bases between them. This CDR3 has 14 amino acids. Per germline, CDR1 SGDLS and CDR2 YYNGEE. The CDR3 protein is CASSPGHRIEKLFF. The CDR3 bases are TGTGCCAGCAGCCCCGGACACAGAATTGAAAAACTGTTTTTT. The full variable domain, completed using reference TRBV9 and TRBJ1-4, is DSGVTQTPKHLITATGQRVTLRCSPRSGDLSVYWYQQSLDQGLQFLIQYYNGEERAKGNILERFSAQQFPDLHSELNLSSLELGDSALYFCASSPGHRIEKLFFGSGTQLSVL.

CDR3 in DNA: TGTGCCAGCAGTGGAGGACTAGTTTCGAACGAGCAGTTCTTC. Translation gives CASSGGLVSNEQFF. The V and J genes are TRBV27 and TRBJ2-1; 7 bases fit TRBD2. The CDR3 extends over 14 amino acids. Germline-derived CDR1 and CDR2 are MNHEY and SMNVEV (reference sequence). The V segment lost 5 bases and the J segment 10 bases; nucleotides outside the gene matches: 11.

V usage is TRBV5-4 and J usage is TRBJ2-5; D is possibly TRBD1 (5 bases). This CDR3 has 14 amino acids. Trimming took 2 bases from V and 5 from J, leaving 13 bases between them. Germline CDR1 and CDR2: SGHNT and YYREEE (reference sequence). DNA of the CDR3: TGTGCCAGCAGCTTCCAGGGTGACGGGGAGACCCAGTACTTC. It specifies CASSFQGDGETQYF. Supplemented by reference TRBV5-4 and TRBJ2-5, the full variable domain reads ETGVTQSPTHLIKTRGQQVTLRCSSQSGHNTVSWYQQALGQGPQFIFQYYREEENGRGNFPPRFSGLQFPNYSSELNVNALELDDSALYLCASSFQGDGETQYFGPGTRLLVL.

The rearrangement uses TRBV29-1 and TRBJ1-1, with D perhaps TRBD1 (6 bases). CDR1 is SQVTM, CDR2 ANQGSEA, per germline. The CDR3 runs 14 residues. The germline V and J ends were trimmed by 2 bases and 0 bases, with 10 bases remaining between them. CDR3 DNA sequence: TGCAGCGTTGAAAGGCAGGGGTTGAACACTGAAGCTTTCTTT. Translated, it gives CSVERQGLNTEAFF.

The rearrangement joins TRBV5-1 to TRBJ2-1, with D possibly TRBD2 on 5 matching bases. The V gene's germline CDR1 is SGHRS and CDR2 YFSETQ. The CDR3 runs to 13 residues. The V and J ends lost 5 bases and 6 bases respectively, with 12 bases between them. The CDR3 spells CASSSVEGNEQFF. CDR3 coding DNA: TGCGCCAGCAGTTCGGTTGAGGGCAATGAGCAGTTCTTC.

CDR3 region: CASSSDWRSSGGDTDTQYF. The CDR3 DNA reads as TGTGCCAGCAGCTCCGACTGGAGGTCTAGCGGGGGGGACACAGATACGCAGTATTTT. The rearrangement uses TRBV7-2 and TRBJ2-3; 12 bases are a match to TRBD2. The J segment lost 2 bases and the V segment lost 4 bases, leaving 13 bases of the junction unmatched. Germline V gives CDR1 SGHTA, CDR2 FQGNSA. The CDR3 runs to 19 residues. Combining the CDR3 with reference TRBV7-2 and TRBJ2-3 gives the whole variable domain GAGVSQSPSNKVTEKGKDVELRCDPISGHTALYWYRQSLGQGLEFLIYFQGNSAPDKSGLPSDRFSAERTGGSVSTLTIQRTQQEDSAVYLCASSSDWRSSGGDTDTQYFGPGTRLTVL.

The chain carries TRBV10-3 and TRBJ2-2, with 9 bases identical to TRBD2. V trimming: 0 bases; J trimming: 5 bases; junction bases outside the gene matches: 10. Per germline, CDR1 ENHRY and CDR2 SYGVKD. The CDR3 consists of 18 residues. CDR3 in amino acids: CAISESRGRAGGTGELFF. In DNA, the CDR3 is TGTGCCATCAGTGAGTCGAGGGGACGAGCGGGAGGAACCGGGGAGCTGTTTTTT.

This chain links TRBV7-9 with TRBJ2-5; no reliable D call. Germline V lookup: CDR1 SEHNR, CDR2 FQNEAQ (reference sequence). This CDR3 spans 14 amino acids. Between the trimmed V and J ends, which lost 1 base and 5 bases, there was a span of 11 bases. CDR3 amino acids: CASSLGLAGETQYF. Written as DNA, the CDR3 is TGTGCCAGCAGCTTAGGACTGGCTGGGGAGACCCAGTACTTC. The full variable domain, with the rest looked up from reference TRBV7-9 and TRBJ2-5, is DTGVSQNPRHKITKRGQNVTFRCDPISEHNRLYWYRQTLGQGPEFLTYFQNEAQLEKSRLLSDRFSAERPKGSFSTLEIQRTEQGDSAMYLCASSLGLAGETQYFGPGTRLLVL.

As DNA, the CDR3 is TGTGCCTGGAGTGGTGAACTAGATGATGAGCAGTTCTTC. Translated, it gives CAWSGELDDEQFF. The gene calls are TRBV30 and TRBJ2-1, with D perhaps matching TRBD2 (5 bases). The CDR3 runs 13 residues. V dropped 1 base and J dropped 8 bases, with 12 bases sitting between them. The germline gives CDR1 GTSNPN, CDR2 SVGIG (reference sequence). The complete variable domain, with remaining parts taken from reference TRBV30 and TRBJ2-1, reads SQTIHQWPATLVQPVGSPLSLECTVEGTSNPNLYWYRQAAGRGLQLLFYSVGIGQISSEVPQNLSASRPQDRQFILSSKKLLLSDSGFYLCAWSGELDDEQFFGPGTRLTVL.

This clone came up a few times. J is TRBJ2-5 and V is TRBV7-2; a weak D match, TRBD1 (6 bases). The assigned J gene may be wrong: the sequence end matches TRBJ2-7 better. Germline V gene data show CDR1 as SGHTA and CDR2 as FQGNSA. There are 14 residues in the CDR3. Here the CDR3 DNA reads TGTGCCAGCAGCCAAAACAGGGTGTCCGGCGAGCAGTACTTC. It specifies CASSQNRVSGEQYF.

This clone occurred a few times. This chain links TRBV13 with TRBJ2-3; TRBD2 is a possible D gene (5 bases). This CDR3 is built from 16 residues. Trimming left V 1 base short and J 2 bases short, with 13 bases between. Germline loops: CDR1 PRHDT, CDR2 FYEKMQ (reference sequence). This CDR3 is CASSLAPGMSTDTQYF. The CDR3 nucleotides read TGTGCCAGCAGCTTAGCACCGGGGATGTCCACAGATACGCAGTATTTT.

This chain uses TRBV23-1 with TRBJ2-3; TRBD1 matches at 8 bases. TRBV23-1 is an ORF, with its function uncertain. The CDR3 is 21 amino acids. V shed 4 bases, J shed 2 bases, and the junction held 23 bases outside the gene matches. CDR3 coding DNA: TGCGCCAGCAGTCGCCTTAGATCAGGGGGCCTCCTCCTCTCAATCACAGATACGCAGTATTTT. Protein sequence: CASSRLRSGGLLLSITDTQYF.

The rearrangement uses TRBV2 and TRBJ1-5; tentative D call: TRBD1 (6 bases). The germline V and J ends were trimmed by 6 bases and 4 bases, with 13 bases remaining between them. The CDR3 has 14 residues. The V gene's germline CDR1 is SNHLY and CDR2 FYNNEI. Here the CDR3 reads CASRMTGNNQPQHF. In nucleotides, the CDR3 is TGTGCCAGCAGAATGACAGGAAATAATCAGCCCCAGCATTTT.

The gene calls are TRBV29-1 and TRBJ1-2; 7 bases line up with TRBD1. Germline assignment: CDR1 SQVTM and CDR2 ANQGSEA. V lost 7 bases and J lost 4; bases outside the gene matches: 15. This CDR3 is 15 amino acids long. CDR3 coding DNA: TGCAGCGCTCTACGTCGAACAGGGGTGGTCTATGGCTACACCTTC. Translation: CSALRRTGVVYGYTF.

The rearrangement joins TRBV5-1 to TRBJ2-5, with D unresolved. The DNA end is more similar to TRBJ2-7, so the J call may be wrong. The CDR3 loop spans 15 amino acids. The V gene's germline CDR1 is SGHRS and CDR2 YFSETQ. CDR3 sequence: CASSSGGQREYEQYF. The CDR3 nucleotides are TGCGCCAGCAGCTCTGGTGGGCAAAGAGAATACGAGCAGTACTTC.

The V gene is TRBV19, the J gene TRBJ1-4; tentative D call: TRBD1 (6 bases). The V end lost 3 bases, the J end lost 16 bases, and 18 bases lay between the germline ends. The length of the CDR3 is 13 residues. Germline V lookup: CDR1 LNHDA, CDR2 SQIVND (reference sequence). The CDR3 coding sequence is TGTGCCAGTAGTATCGCGTCCGACAGGCACCAGTTTTTT. The encoded protein is CASSIASDRHQFF. The whole variable domain, filled in from reference TRBV19 and TRBJ1-4, reads DGGITQSPKYLFRKEGQNVTLSCEQNLNHDAMYWYRQDPGQGLRLIYYSQIVNDFQKGDIAEGYSVSREKKESFPLTVTSAQKNPTAFYLCASSIASDRHQFFGSGTQLSVL.

The rearrangement uses TRBV9 and TRBJ2-6; D call uncertain. The CDR3 loop spans 17 amino acids. Germline loops: CDR1 SGDLS, CDR2 YYNGEE. Between the trimmed V and J ends, which lost 4 bases and 2 bases, there was a span of 16 bases. CDR3 nucleotides: TGTGCCAGCAGCCTAAATCCCACGCTCGCTGGGGCCAACGTCCTGACTTTC. It yields the protein CASSLNPTLAGANVLTF.

The gene calls are TRBV9 and TRBJ1-2; TRBD1 aligns across 9 bases. Germline loops: CDR1 SGDLS, CDR2 YYNGEE. The ends lost 0 bases at V and 7 bases at J; junction bases unmatched: 4. The CDR3 has 14 amino acids. The CDR3, as DNA: TGTGCCAGCAGCGTAGTGGGACAGGGCTTTGGCTACACCTTC. Residues: CASSVVGQGFGYTF.

This clone was seen just once. J is TRBJ2-3 and V is TRBV27; TRBD2 agrees at 12 bases. Germline CDR1 MNHEY, CDR2 SMNVEV (reference sequence). The V and J ends lost 7 bases and 1 base, in that order; junction bases with no gene match: 6. The CDR3 runs 16 residues. In DNA form, the CDR3 reads TGTGCCAGCACTAGCGGGAGGGCCGGGGGCACAGATACGCAGTATTTT. Residues: CASTSGRAGGTDTQYF.

V usage is TRBV4-2 and J usage is TRBJ2-3; D perhaps matches TRBD1 (5 bases). The V end lost 0 bases, the J end lost 2 bases, and 9 bases lay between the germline ends. Germline V gene sequence: CDR1 LGHNA, CDR2 YNFKEQ. CDR3 size: 15 residues. The CDR3 here is CASSQEGQFTDTQYF. The CDR3 bases are TGTGCCAGCAGCCAAGAAGGACAATTCACAGATACGCAGTATTTT.

This clone was seen a handful of times. V usage is TRBV2 and J usage is TRBJ2-7; TRBD2 is a possible D gene (5 bases). Germline assignment: CDR1 SNHLY and CDR2 FYNNEI. With 4 bases removed from V and 4 bases from J, the gap between germline ends came to 8 bases. The CDR3 length is 12 residues. CDR3 loop: CASSGRTYEQYF. CDR3 coding DNA: TGTGCCAGCAGTGGGCGGACTTACGAGCAGTACTTC.

This clone was seen a few times. The rearrangement links TRBV7-2 to TRBJ2-5, with 9 positions matching TRBD1. In germline, CDR1 is SGHTA, CDR2 FQGNSA. V lost 4 bases to trimming and J lost 5 bases; unmatched junction nucleotides: 8. This CDR3 is built from 15 residues. In DNA, the CDR3 is TGTGCCAGCAGCTCCCAGACAGGGGGATTTGAGACCCAGTACTTC. It encodes CASSSQTGGFETQYF.

The CDR3 DNA sequence: TGTGCCAGTCGACTAGCGGGGGGGCCATATACCGGGGAGCTGTTTTTT. Translating gives CASRLAGGPYTGELFF. The chain has TRBV27 and TRBJ2-2; TRBD2 matches at 14 bases. The V segment lost 9 bases and the J segment 5 bases; nucleotides outside the gene matches: 8. The CDR3 extends over 16 amino acids. Germline assignment: CDR1 MNHEY and CDR2 SMNVEV (reference sequence).